This T cell receptor (beta chain) appears in the sequencing data of a study of blood T cells in healthy people across ages. Study results and caveats: Both naive CD4+ cell counts and diversity were greater in long-lived donors than in aged donors.

Through a sample-barcoded 5' primer and a J-beta primer mix, a second PCR was run for roughly 6 to 11 cycles. One entry per CDR3 protein results from TCRdb running MiXCR on the 5' RACE reads. The sample shows 1 million to 1.2 million distinct CDR3 sequences, roughly two fifths of them seen only once. Of note for this clonotype: Its antigen is currently unknown. Compared with germline, one end of the junction differs, possibly owing to a read error.

For every donor, a draw yielded around 10 milliliters of peripheral blood. The CDR3 is made up of 14 amino acids. This clonotype originated in a man aged 18 to 29 in good health. Input material: blood. The gene calls are TRBV12-3 or TRBV12-4 and TRBJ2-5; D ambiguous. Written as DNA, the CDR3 is TGTGCCGGCAGTTTTACGGGTATTCGAGAGACCCAGTACTTC. Translation gives CAGSFTGIRETQYF.